This is a list of T cell receptor beta chains from one sample in a study of regulatory T cells. Assay used: immunoSEQ multiplex PCR; TCRdb lists only in-frame clones, some missing. The sample lists about 17,000 clones, 65% to 90% seen once, with less than 9.5% in the top ten. The material sequenced was conventional CD4+ T cells sorted from blood. These TCRs come from a person aged 25 to 40 with CD3G deficiency. The CDR3 runs from the conserved cysteine through the conserved F or W. The D gene is left open where the match is weak. Size is stated for part of the rows, as once, few or many counts, or as a class when the clone is expanded.

d_gene: TRBD1
v_gene: TRBV7-2
abundance: -
j_gene: TRBJ2-7
CDR3aa: CASSKGGQGGYEQYF
CDR3nt: TGTGCCAGCAGCAAAGGAGGACAGGGGGGCTACGAGCAGTACTTC

d_gene: -
v_gene: TRBV10-3
abundance: -
j_gene: TRBJ1-2
CDR3aa: CAISAGGVGYTF
CDR3nt: TGTGCCATCAGTGCAGGAGGGGTTGGCTACACCTTC

d_gene: TRBD1
v_gene: TRBV28
abundance: -
j_gene: TRBJ1-1
CDR3aa: CASSTQGILATEAFF
CDR3nt: TGTGCCAGCAGTACACAGGGGATCCTGGCCACTGAAGCTTTCTTT

d_gene: -
v_gene: TRBV28
abundance: -
j_gene: TRBJ2-7
CDR3aa: CASSFGSGQQYF
CDR3nt: TGTGCCAGCAGTTTTGGGTCTGGTCAGCAGTACTTC

d_gene: -
v_gene: TRBV5-1
abundance: -
j_gene: TRBJ2-4
CDR3aa: CASSLEGARSDIQYF
CDR3nt: TGCGCCAGCAGCTTGGAAGGGGCCAGGTCCGACATTCAGTACTTC

d_gene: -
v_gene: TRBV27
abundance: -
j_gene: TRBJ1-6
CDR3aa: CASSQQGRSPLHF
CDR3nt: TGTGCCAGCAGTCAACAGGGTCGATCACCCCTCCACTTT

d_gene: TRBD1
v_gene: TRBV5-1
abundance: -
j_gene: TRBJ1-2
CDR3aa: CASSLTGVHGYTF
CDR3nt: TGCGCCAGCAGCTTGACAGGGGTACATGGCTACACCTTC

d_gene: -
v_gene: TRBV5-1
abundance: -
j_gene: TRBJ2-2
CDR3aa: CASSLSTSETGELFF
CDR3nt: TGCGCCAGCAGCTTGAGTACCTCGGAGACCGGGGAGCTGTTTTTT

d_gene: -
v_gene: TRBV18
abundance: -
j_gene: TRBJ1-4
CDR3aa: CASSPRPDSGKLFF
CDR3nt: TGTGCCAGCTCACCTAGGCCAGATTCGGGAAAACTGTTTTTT

d_gene: -
v_gene: TRBV9
abundance: -
j_gene: TRBJ2-5
CDR3aa: CASSVGVHREETQYF
CDR3nt: TGTGCCAGCAGCGTAGGGGTTCACCGAGAAGAGACCCAGTACTTC

d_gene: -
v_gene: TRBV28
abundance: -
j_gene: TRBJ1-3
CDR3aa: CASSSGFWKGNTIYF
CDR3nt: TGTGCCAGCAGTTCGGGGTTTTGGAAAGGAAACACCATATATTTT

d_gene: TRBD1
v_gene: TRBV19
abundance: -
j_gene: TRBJ1-1
CDR3aa: CASSTRTGISGAFF
CDR3nt: TGTGCCAGTAGTACCCGGACAGGGATCTCCGGAGCTTTCTTT

d_gene: TRBD2
v_gene: TRBV5-1
abundance: few
j_gene: TRBJ2-1
CDR3aa: CASSLGLAGGEKFF
CDR3nt: TGCGCCAGCAGCTTGGGACTAGCGGGGGGAGAAAAGTTCTTC

d_gene: -
v_gene: TRBV19
abundance: -
j_gene: TRBJ2-2
CDR3aa: CASSILHNRAGELFF
CDR3nt: TGTGCCAGTAGTATTCTCCATAACAGGGCCGGGGAGCTGTTTTTT

d_gene: -
v_gene: TRBV28
abundance: -
j_gene: TRBJ1-1
CDR3aa: CASSSNIGGEAFF
CDR3nt: TGTGCCAGCAGTTCGAACATAGGGGGGGAAGCTTTCTTT

d_gene: -
v_gene: TRBV28
abundance: -
j_gene: TRBJ2-5
CDR3aa: CASSTGTYQETQYF
CDR3nt: TGTGCCAGCAGTACAGGAACATACCAAGAGACCCAGTACTTC

d_gene: TRBD2
v_gene: TRBV6-1
abundance: -
j_gene: TRBJ2-7
CDR3aa: CASRLGGGSSYEQYF
CDR3nt: TGTGCCAGCAGACTTGGGGGGGGAAGCTCCTACGAGCAGTACTTC

d_gene: -
v_gene: TRBV6-6
abundance: -
j_gene: TRBJ2-1
CDR3aa: CAHSGQGSEQFF
CDR3nt: TGTGCCCACTCCGGCCAGGGTAGTGAGCAGTTCTTC

d_gene: -
v_gene: TRBV7-8
abundance: -
j_gene: TRBJ2-3
CDR3aa: CASSIKDRSDTQYF
CDR3nt: TGTGCCAGCAGCATAAAGGACAGATCCGATACGCAGTATTTT

d_gene: -
v_gene: TRBV30
abundance: -
j_gene: TRBJ2-1
CDR3aa: CAWSARGGEQFF
CDR3nt: TGTGCCTGGAGTGCCCGAGGGGGTGAGCAGTTCTTC

d_gene: TRBD2
v_gene: TRBV27
abundance: -
j_gene: TRBJ2-5
CDR3aa: CASSPSGSGQETQYF
CDR3nt: TGTGCCAGCAGCCCAAGCGGGAGTGGGCAAGAGACCCAGTACTTC

d_gene: TRBD1
v_gene: TRBV6-6
abundance: -
j_gene: TRBJ2-6
CDR3aa: CASSKQGAGANVLTF
CDR3nt: TGTGCCAGCAGTAAACAGGGGGCTGGGGCCAACGTCCTGACTTTC

d_gene: -
v_gene: TRBV5-1
abundance: -
j_gene: TRBJ2-2
CDR3aa: CASSLEGTGELFF
CDR3nt: TGCGCCAGCAGCTTGGAAGGCACCGGGGAGCTGTTTTTT

d_gene: -
v_gene: TRBV5-1
abundance: -
j_gene: TRBJ1-3
CDR3aa: CASSPDRGGAGNTIYF
CDR3nt: TGCGCCAGCAGCCCGGACCGAGGCGGCGCTGGAAACACCATATATTTT

d_gene: -
v_gene: TRBV27
abundance: -
j_gene: TRBJ2-2
CDR3aa: CASSILTGKTGELFF
CDR3nt: TGTGCCAGCAGTATTTTAACAGGCAAAACCGGGGAGCTGTTTTTT

d_gene: -
v_gene: TRBV5-1
abundance: -
j_gene: TRBJ2-2
CDR3aa: CASSRLPGTNTGELFF
CDR3nt: TGCGCCAGCAGTCGCCTCCCAGGGACGAACACCGGGGAGCTGTTTTTT

d_gene: -
v_gene: TRBV5-1
abundance: -
j_gene: TRBJ1-1
CDR3aa: CASSEQGTVNTEAFF
CDR3nt: TGCGCCAGCAGCGAGCAAGGGACGGTGAACACTGAAGCTTTCTTT

d_gene: -
v_gene: TRBV6-1
abundance: -
j_gene: TRBJ1-5
CDR3aa: CASSARPTGISPQHF
CDR3nt: TGTGCCAGCAGTGCCCGCCCCACTGGTATCAGCCCCCAGCATTTT

d_gene: TRBD2
v_gene: TRBV5-1
abundance: -
j_gene: TRBJ2-5
CDR3aa: CASSEGLAGSGTQYF
CDR3nt: TGCGCCAGCAGCGAGGGACTAGCGGGGAGCGGAACCCAGTACTTC

d_gene: TRBD1
v_gene: TRBV19
abundance: -
j_gene: TRBJ2-2
CDR3aa: CASIGTGSTGELFF
CDR3nt: TGTGCCAGTATCGGGACAGGGTCCACCGGGGAGCTGTTTTTT

d_gene: -
v_gene: TRBV6-6
abundance: -
j_gene: TRBJ1-4
CDR3aa: CASSYGHPLKLFF
CDR3nt: TGTGCCAGCAGTTACGGGCACCCATTGAAACTGTTTTTT

d_gene: TRBD1
v_gene: TRBV6-1
abundance: -
j_gene: TRBJ1-2
CDR3aa: CASSPDRGRGYGYTF
CDR3nt: TGTGCCAGCAGTCCCGACAGGGGCAGAGGCTATGGCTACACCTTC

d_gene: -
v_gene: TRBV7-9
abundance: few
j_gene: TRBJ2-1
CDR3aa: CASEPAGRNEQFF
CDR3nt: TGTGCCAGCGAGCCGGCTGGGCGGAATGAGCAGTTCTTC

d_gene: TRBD1
v_gene: TRBV7-9
abundance: -
j_gene: TRBJ1-1
CDR3aa: CASSPGTGGAGTEAFF
CDR3nt: TGTGCCAGCAGCCCCGGGACAGGGGGCGCGGGCACTGAAGCTTTCTTT

d_gene: -
v_gene: TRBV28
abundance: -
j_gene: TRBJ2-1
CDR3aa: CASSATVVRHEQFF
CDR3nt: TGTGCCAGCAGTGCGACAGTGGTCCGGCATGAGCAGTTCTTC

d_gene: -
v_gene: TRBV7-2
abundance: few
j_gene: TRBJ2-5
CDR3aa: CASSLRPGRQETQYF
CDR3nt: TGTGCCAGCAGCTTACGACCGGGACGGCAAGAGACCCAGTACTTC

d_gene: -
v_gene: TRBV6-1
abundance: medium-sized
j_gene: TRBJ1-2
CDR3aa: CASRAPGGTHGYTF
CDR3nt: TGTGCCAGCAGGGCCCCAGGAGGGACCCATGGCTACACCTTC